This T cell receptor beta chain emerged from a study of Ad26.COV2.S vaccination and SARS-CoV-2 variants. Turning to the study itself: Dosing was one shot or two shots 56 days apart. Notes on the study in general: Total responses of T cells may have been underestimated by the analyses of TCR breadth and depth.

About this clone itself: Its antigen is as yet unknown.

The CDR3 has 13 amino acids. Germline V lookup: CDR1 SGHVS, CDR2 FNYEAQ. The V end lost 1 base, the J end lost 8 bases, and 9 bases lay between the germline ends. TCRdb's copy holds only in-frame clones and misses some; the assay was immunoSEQ multiplex PCR. The profile shows about 470,000 clones, 90% of them singletons. Indicated treatment: 15 to 20 received Ad26.COV2.S at low or high dose, single or two shots; 5 received placebo; per-sample allocation not given. The study sampled participants on day 63 after the first vaccine or placebo injection. The sample came from a Boston adult aged 18-55 years.

The sequencing here drew on peripheral blood, taken in a trial of Ad26.COV2.S vaccine versus placebo. The receptor was derived from a person between 18 and 60 years old who received the Ad26.COV2.S COVID-19 vaccine or a placebo. This rearrangement joins TRBV7-6 to TRBJ2-1; D remains ambiguous. The CDR3 nucleotides read TGTGCCAGCAGCTTAGTTTTAGGGTATGAGCAGTTCTTC. It codes for CASSLVLGYEQFF. Variable domain in full (rest from reference TRBV7-6 and TRBJ2-1): GAGVSQSPRYKVTKRGQDVALRCDPISGHVSLYWYRQALGQGPEFLTYFNYEAQQDKSGLPNDRFSAERPEGSISTLTIQRTEQRDSAMYRCASSLVLGYEQFFGPGTRLTVL.